This TCR beta chain was sequenced in a study of blood T cell repertoires in COVID-19 (dated by TCRdb to about 2020). Background on the whole study: Samples covering the acute and convalescent phases of COVID-19 were provided by collaborators in the United States, Italy and Spain. Subjects who had been exposed to COVID-19, were actively infected with it, or had recovered from it provided the deeply sampled blood TCRbeta repertoires that made up the dataset. The repertoires were released in a freely available public database intended as a resource for research on the immune response to SARS-CoV-2. Where available, HLA class I and class II types were obtained from metadata supplied by the sample provider rather than from assay-based typing. Sample metadata almost always included a de-identified subject ID, COVID-19 status, age in years and sex. The samples were drawn from two sources: the first 160 participants of the ongoing ImmuneRACE study, and 950 to 1,500 subjects contributed by 6 global collaborators. The prospective study material was composed of cDNA or gDNA derived from T cells, B-cell-depleted T cells, or PBMCs.

For CDR1 and CDR2, the germline V gene lists MNHNS and SASEGT. The CDR3, from cysteine to phenylalanine, totals 16 residues. CDR3 DNA is the only sequence kept; it has 48 bases, read in frame from the first base. Here V drops 4 bases and J drops 7 bases, and the junction holds 14 bases not matched to any gene. General findings and caveats noted by the study authors: Clinical and demographic metadata were provided uncurated, with the amount varying by source and participant.

TCRbeta CDR3 regions were amplified from genomic DNA by means of the immunoSEQ Assay, a bias-controlled multiplex PCR. Concerning the study's data processing: The number of nucleated cells in each sample was estimated from the amplification of reference gene primers within the assay. To quantify the absolute abundance of each unique TCRbeta CDR3 rearrangement, sequence reads were collapsed and filtered. For each sample, productive Simpson clonality was calculated as the square root of Simpson's diversity index over productive rearrangements. The clones in this table, taken by TCRdb from immuneACCESS, are in-frame only. Not every clone is retained; where verified, under half of the shortfall comes from an unresolved V gene, and the cause of the rest is unknown. For V, J and clone size, that table is used; D and trimming come from the DNA. The sample includes 150,000 to 160,000 clones, with around 85% observed a single time. The ten largest clones represent 2.4% of the sample.

The collaborating institutions used their own protocols to collect whole blood in K2EDTA tubes. For TCRbeta analysis, collaborators shipped samples in one of three forms: frozen whole blood, isolated PBMCs, or DNA extracted from either of those sample types. For this clone: Its antigen is currently not known. Per-base quality was not reported, and no clone a single base away is much larger than it.

The sequence was collected from a woman between 65 and 79 years old with acute or convalescent COVID-19. Source material: peripheral blood. This receptor chain uses TRBV6-1 and TRBJ1-2; 8 middle bases align to TRBD1. The sequence in DNA is TGTGCCAGCAGTGCTACTCCGGGACAGGATTTCGGTGGCTACACCTTC. Its protein reads: CASSATPGQDFGGYTF.